This T cell receptor beta chain is from a study of T cells after yellow fever vaccination. The authors made TCR cDNA by 5'RACE template switching, adding a universal primer site and UMIs. TCRdb itself ran the 5' RACE reads through MiXCR, one entry per CDR3 protein. Of about 180,000 distinct CDR3 sequences in the sample, approximately 6.2% were seen once. CDR1 is SGHRS, CDR2 YFSETQ, per germline. V trimming: 4 bases; J trimming: 5 bases; junction bases outside the gene matches: 9. The CDR3 is 16 amino acids. The rearrangement joins TRBV5-1 to TRBJ1-1; TRBD1 aligns across 12 bases. The sequenced sample was CD4+ T cells sorted from PBMCs, obtained on the day of the first yellow fever vaccination. The sequence was collected from a man aged 18 to 30 who received the YFV17D yellow fever vaccine. The CDR3 nucleotides are TGCGCCAGCAGCGTGGGGGGGACAGGGGGCGATACTGAAGCTTTCTTT. Protein product: CASSVGGTGGDTEAFF.